What follows are 6 T cell receptor beta chains derived from one specimen sequenced in a study of PD-1 blockade in mismatch repair-deficient tumors. Using immunoSEQ multiplex PCR, the repertoire was profiled, and TCRdb retains in-frame clones only, with some absent. The sample has some 49,000 clones; 77% are singletons. Sequencing was performed on PBMCs, taken before pembrolizumab treatment. These receptors were obtained from an adult with mismatch repair-deficient cancer.

The V and J genes are TRBV6-5 and TRBJ2-7; no reliable D call. Germline V lookup: CDR1 MNHEY, CDR2 SVGAGI. Trimming stripped 2 bases from V and 2 bases from J, with 10 bases between. CDR3 length: 14 amino acids. CDR3 DNA: TGTGCCAGCAGTTACCAGCCCCTCCCCTACGAGCAGTACTTC. It is translated as CASSYQPLPYEQYF.

CDR3 amino acids: CASSLRFGVRNYGYTF. The CDR3 DNA sequence: TGTGCCAGCAGCTTAAGGTTTGGGGTTCGTAACTATGGCTACACCTTC. The chain has TRBV7-2 and TRBJ1-2, with unresolved D. The CDR3 runs to 16 residues. V was trimmed by 2 bases and J by 1 base, leaving 14 bases between them. The germline V gene encodes CDR1 SGHTA and CDR2 FQGNSA.

This clone came up a few times. The chain recombines TRBV6-1 with TRBJ2-5, with TRBD1 matching 9 bases. This CDR3 comprises 13 residues. The trim removed 7 bases at V and 5 bases at J, leaving 5 bases unmatched. Germline CDR1 is MNHNS and CDR2 is SASEGT. This chain's CDR3 is CASMKQGAETQYF. The DNA of the CDR3 is TGTGCCAGCATGAAACAGGGGGCGGAGACCCAGTACTTC.

V gene TRBV9 combines with J gene TRBJ2-5; 8 nucleotides align to TRBD2. This CDR3 has 15 residues. The germline gives CDR1 SGDLS, CDR2 YYNGEE. After removal of 4 bases from V and 5 bases from J, the junction contained 10 bases not matched to a gene. CDR3 DNA: TGTGCCAGCAGCACCGATTTGGGACTAGGGGAGACCCAGTACTTC. This encodes CASSTDLGLGETQYF.

The chain joins TRBV4-3 to TRBJ1-1; D not resolved. Germline loops: CDR1 LGHNA, CDR2 YSLEER. V gave up 0 bases and J gave up 7 bases, with 9 bases separating them. CDR3 length: 13 amino acids. As DNA, the CDR3 is TGCGCCAGCAGCCAAGAATTGCGGCGTGAAGCTTTCTTT. As protein: CASSQELRREAFF.

This clone has only one observation. The chain links TRBV29-1 to TRBJ1-1; 10 bases line up with TRBD1. CDR1 SQVTM and CDR2 ANQGSEA come from the germline V gene. V shed 4 bases, J shed 4 bases, and the junction held 3 bases outside the gene matches. CDR3 length: 13 residues. The CDR3, as DNA: TGCAGCGTTGGACAGGGGGCTAGCACTGAAGCTTTCTTT. This translates into CSVGQGASTEAFF. Full variable domain (outside the CDR3, taken from reference TRBV29-1 and TRBJ1-1): SAVISQKPSRDICQRGTSLTIQCQVDSQVTMMFWYRQQPGQSLTLIATANQGSEATYESGFVIDKFPISRPNLTFSTLTVSNMSPEDSSIYLCSVGQGASTEAFFGQGTRLTVV.